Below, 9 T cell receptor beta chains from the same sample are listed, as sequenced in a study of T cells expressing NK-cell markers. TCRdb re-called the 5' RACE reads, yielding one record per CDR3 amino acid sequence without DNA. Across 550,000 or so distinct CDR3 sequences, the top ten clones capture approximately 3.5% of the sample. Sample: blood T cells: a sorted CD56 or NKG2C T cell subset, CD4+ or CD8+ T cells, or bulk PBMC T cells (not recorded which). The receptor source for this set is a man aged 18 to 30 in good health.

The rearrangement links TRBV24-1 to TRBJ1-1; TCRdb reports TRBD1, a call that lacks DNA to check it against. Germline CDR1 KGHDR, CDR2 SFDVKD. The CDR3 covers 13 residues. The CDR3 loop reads CATSDTGQSEAFF.

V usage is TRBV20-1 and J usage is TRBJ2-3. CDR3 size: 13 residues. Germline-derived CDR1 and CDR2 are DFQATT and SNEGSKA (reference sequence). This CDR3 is CSATGRAGDTPYF.

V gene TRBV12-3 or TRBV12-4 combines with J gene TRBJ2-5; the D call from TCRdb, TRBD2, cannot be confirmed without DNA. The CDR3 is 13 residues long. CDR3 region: CASGMTSPETQYF.

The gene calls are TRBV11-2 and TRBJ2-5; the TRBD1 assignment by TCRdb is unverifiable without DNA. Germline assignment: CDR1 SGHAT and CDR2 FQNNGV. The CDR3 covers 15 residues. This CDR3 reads CASSLERGPGETQYF.

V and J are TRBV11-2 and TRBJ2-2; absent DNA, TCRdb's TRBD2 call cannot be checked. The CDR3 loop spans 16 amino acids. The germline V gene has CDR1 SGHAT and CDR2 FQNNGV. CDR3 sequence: CATLAFGQKNTGELFF. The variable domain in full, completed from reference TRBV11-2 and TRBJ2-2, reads EAGVAQSPRYKIIEKRQSVAFWCNPISGHATLYWYQQILGQGPKLLIQFQNNGVVDDSQLPKDRFSAERLKGVDSTLKIQPAKLEDSAVYLCATLAFGQKNTGELFFGEGSRLTVL.

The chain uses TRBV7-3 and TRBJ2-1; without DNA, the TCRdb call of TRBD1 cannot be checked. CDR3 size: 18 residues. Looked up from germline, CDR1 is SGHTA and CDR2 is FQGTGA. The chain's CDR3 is CASSLTFSGRGSYNEQFF.

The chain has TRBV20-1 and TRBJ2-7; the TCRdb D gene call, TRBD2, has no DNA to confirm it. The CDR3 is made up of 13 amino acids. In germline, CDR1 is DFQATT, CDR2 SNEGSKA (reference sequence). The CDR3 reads CSGLAGRSYEQYF.

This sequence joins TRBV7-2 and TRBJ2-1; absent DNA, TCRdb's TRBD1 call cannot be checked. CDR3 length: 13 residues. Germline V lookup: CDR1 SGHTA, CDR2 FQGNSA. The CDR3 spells CASSNSRGREQFF.

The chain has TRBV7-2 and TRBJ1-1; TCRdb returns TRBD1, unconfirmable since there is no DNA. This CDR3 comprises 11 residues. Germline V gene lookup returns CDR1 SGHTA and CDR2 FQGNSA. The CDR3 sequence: CASGGAWVAFF.